This T cell receptor (beta chain) comes out of a study of early T cells in non-severe SARS-CoV-2 infection. This clonotype was picked up a small number of times. TCRdb processed the 5' RACE reads anew with MiXCR; each CDR3 protein has one entry. The data hold tens of thousands of distinct CDR3 sequences, with 4.8% observed a single time. The CDR3 has 16 amino acids. CDR1 and CDR2 (germline): DFQATT, SNEGSKA (reference sequence). Trimming at V came to 3 bases and at J to 2 bases, leaving 4 bases not matched to a gene. The chain joins TRBV20-1 to TRBJ2-6; the match to TRBD1 covers 10 bases. Sequenced sample: whole blood. The sequence was collected from an adult who was a healthcare worker with PCR-confirmed SARS-CoV-2 infection or an uninfected control (not recorded which). The CDR3 sequence: CSASRQGAAGANVLTF. CDR3 coding DNA: TGCAGTGCTAGCAGACAGGGGGCTGCTGGGGCCAACGTCCTGACTTTC.